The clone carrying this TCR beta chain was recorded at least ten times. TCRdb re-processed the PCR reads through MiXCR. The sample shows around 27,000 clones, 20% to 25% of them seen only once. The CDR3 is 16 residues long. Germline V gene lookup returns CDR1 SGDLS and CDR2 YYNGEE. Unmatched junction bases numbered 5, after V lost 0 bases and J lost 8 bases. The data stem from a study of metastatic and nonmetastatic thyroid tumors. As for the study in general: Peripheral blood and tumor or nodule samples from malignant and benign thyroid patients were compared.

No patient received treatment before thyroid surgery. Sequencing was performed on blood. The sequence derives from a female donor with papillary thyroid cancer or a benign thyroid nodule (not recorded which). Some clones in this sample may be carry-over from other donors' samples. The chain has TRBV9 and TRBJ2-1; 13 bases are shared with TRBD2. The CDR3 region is CASSVGGLAGFDEQFF. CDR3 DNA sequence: TGTGCCAGCAGCGTAGGGGGACTAGCGGGATTTGATGAGCAGTTCTTC.